The next 5 T cell receptor beta chains were all read from a single sample in a study of blood T cell repertoires in COVID-19 (dated by TCRdb to 2020 to 2021). The method was the immunoSEQ multiplex PCR assay. The immuneACCESS repertoire file appears here via TCRdb, limited to in-frame rearrangements. These files lack a portion of the clones; in checked studies, under half of the deficit traces to unresolved V genes, and the cause of the others is not known. The sample table lists under 200,000 clones, 88% of them with a count of one. The ten largest make up around 2.1% of the sample. The sample was peripheral blood. These receptors originate from a man aged 50-60 years who had recovered from COVID-19.

The V and J genes are TRBV19 and TRBJ2-1; 10 bases are a match to TRBD2. The trim removed 6 bases at V and 5 bases at J, leaving 7 bases unmatched. The CDR3 runs 15 residues. Germline loops: CDR1 LNHDA, CDR2 SQIVND (reference sequence). The DNA of the CDR3 is TGTGCCAGTAGCCTTACTAGCGGGAACAACAATGAGCAGTTCTTC. Translating it yields CASSLTSGNNNEQFF.

The chain combines TRBV28 with TRBJ2-7; a possible D gene is TRBD1 (5 bases). Germline V CDR1 and CDR2: MDHEN, SYDVKM. V shed 7 bases and J shed 3 bases, with 13 bases lying between them. The CDR3 covers 13 residues. The CDR3 loop reads CASNQGRLYEQYF. The CDR3 region has the DNA TGTGCCAGCAATCAGGGTCGGCTCTACGAGCAGTACTTC.

The CDR3 coding sequence is TGTGCCAGCAGTGAAGTGGGGACACGAGTATATGGCTACACCTTC. It yields the protein CASSEVGTRVYGYTF. The chain joins TRBV6-1 to TRBJ1-2; a weak D match, TRBD1 (6 bases). V lost 1 base to trimming and J lost 5 bases, with 14 bases between them. CDR3 length: 15 amino acids. CDR1 is MNHNS and CDR2 is SASEGT in the germline V gene.

The genes are TRBV5-1 and TRBJ1-1, with 8 positions matching TRBD1. CDR3 length: 15 amino acids. The V segment lost 4 bases and the J segment 8 bases; nucleotides outside the gene matches: 13. CDR1 SGHRS and CDR2 YFSETQ come from the germline V gene. In DNA form, the CDR3 reads TGCGCCAGCAGCCCGGGGGCGGGACAGGTCGGGGAAGCTTTCTTT. It translates to CASSPGAGQVGEAFF.

The chain recombines TRBV18 with TRBJ2-2; D ambiguous. The CDR3 spans 16 residues. Germline V lookup: CDR1 KGHSH, CDR2 LQKENI. Trimming took off 3 bases at V and 5 bases at J, with 16 bases between the two ends. The CDR3 DNA is TGTGCCAGCTCACCCTTCTTTAATGCCGGGACCGGGGAGCTGTTTTTT. This sequence encodes CASSPFFNAGTGELFF.